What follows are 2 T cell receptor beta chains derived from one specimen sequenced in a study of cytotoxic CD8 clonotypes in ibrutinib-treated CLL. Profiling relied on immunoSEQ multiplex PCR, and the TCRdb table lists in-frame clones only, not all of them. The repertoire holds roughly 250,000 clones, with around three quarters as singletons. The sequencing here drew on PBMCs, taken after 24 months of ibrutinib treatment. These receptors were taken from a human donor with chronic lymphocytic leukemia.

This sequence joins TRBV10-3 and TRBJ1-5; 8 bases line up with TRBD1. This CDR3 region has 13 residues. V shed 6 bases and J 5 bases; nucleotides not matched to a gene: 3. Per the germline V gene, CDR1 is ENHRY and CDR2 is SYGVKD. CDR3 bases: TGTGCCATCAGGGAGGACAGGGATCAGCCCCAGCATTTT. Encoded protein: CAIREDRDQPQHF.

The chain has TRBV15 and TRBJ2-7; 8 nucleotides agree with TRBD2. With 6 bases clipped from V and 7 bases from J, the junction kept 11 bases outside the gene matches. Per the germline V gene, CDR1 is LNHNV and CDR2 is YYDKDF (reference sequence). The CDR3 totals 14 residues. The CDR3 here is CATSFGLASYEQYF. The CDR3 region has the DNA TGTGCCACCAGTTTTGGACTAGCTTCGTATGAGCAGTACTTC.